The clone carrying this TCR beta chain was seen a single time. These data come from a study of shared clonotypes between healthy human individuals. The V segment lost 7 bases and the J segment 8 bases; nucleotides outside the gene matches: 7. The V gene's germline CDR1 is SQVTM and CDR2 ANQGSEA. This CDR3 is 11 amino acids long. In the authors' workflow: With immunoSEQ giving junction-only sequences and no quality scores, filtering differed. Clones were sequenced by immunoSEQ multiplex PCR, and TCRdb holds only the in-frame ones, with some missing. That table gives V, J and clone size, and the DNA gave D and trimming. The repertoire holds about a million clones, with approximately 80% as singletons.

The sequence derives from a man aged 18 to 30 in good health. Some clones in this sample may be carry-over from other donors' samples. The sample consisted of memory CD4+ T cells from PBMCs. As to subset: CD45RA-negative fraction. The genes are TRBV29-1 and TRBJ1-2; 7 nucleotides line up with TRBD1. This CDR3 is CSGTGPNGYTF. CDR3 sequence (DNA): TGCAGCGGGACAGGTCCTAACGGCTACACCTTC.